Below are 30 T cell receptor beta chains sequenced from a single sample in a study of blood T cell repertoires in COVID-19. Assay: immunoSEQ multiplex PCR; the TCRdb copy retains only in-frame clones and omits some. The sample includes 200,000 to 250,000 clones, around 90% of them seen just once. What was sequenced was peripheral blood. These receptors originate from a man aged 60-69 years who had recovered from COVID-19.

This clone showed up just once. V gene TRBV4-2 combines with J gene TRBJ1-1; a weak D match, TRBD1 (5 bases). V lost 4 bases and J 3 bases, leaving 15 bases between the germline ends. The germline CDR1 and CDR2 sequences are LGHNA and YNFKEQ. CDR3 length equals 15 residues. The CDR3 nucleotides are TGTGCCAGCAGCCTTGAGACCGGGGGGTACACTGAAGCTTTCTTT. It codes for CASSLETGGYTEAFF.

V gene TRBV4-3 combines with J gene TRBJ1-1, with D perhaps matching TRBD1 (5 bases). The ends were cut back, 3 bases at V and 4 bases at J, with 15 bases in the middle. The V gene's germline CDR1 is LGHNA and CDR2 YSLEER. The CDR3 sequence is 15 residues long. The CDR3 nucleotides are TGCGCCAGCAGCCATGTCGGGAGGGACGGCACTGAAGCTTTCTTT. The encoded protein is CASSHVGRDGTEAFF.

The chain couples TRBV19 to TRBJ1-2; unclear D gene. Deletions cut 4 bases from V and 1 base from J, with 7 bases between. The length of the CDR3 is 13 residues. CDR1 and CDR2 (germline): LNHDA, SQIVND (reference sequence). The CDR3 reads CASSRRINYGYTF. The CDR3 DNA sequence: TGTGCCAGTAGTAGGCGGATTAACTATGGCTACACCTTC.

This chain uses TRBV2 with TRBJ1-4; no definite D call. The CDR3 has 10 amino acids. Between the trimmed V and J ends, which lost 7 bases and 8 bases, there was a span of 5 bases. CDR1 SNHLY and CDR2 FYNNEI come from the germline V gene. CDR3: CASTGEKLFF. DNA for the CDR3: TGTGCCAGCACGGGAGAAAAACTGTTTTTT.

This clone was counted once. The rearrangement uses TRBV5-4 and TRBJ1-2; 11 nucleotides agree with TRBD1. Germline lookup yields CDR1 SGHNT and CDR2 YYREEE (reference sequence). CDR3 length: 15 residues. V shed 4 bases, J shed 8 bases, and the junction held 10 bases outside the gene matches. The CDR3 DNA follows: TGTGCCAGCAGCCCCGGACAGGGGGCGTCTCGGGGCTACACCTTC. Amino acids: CASSPGQGASRGYTF.

This rearrangement joins TRBV7-9 to TRBJ2-3, with D possibly being TRBD2 (5 bases). The CDR3 spans 13 residues. Germline V lookup: CDR1 SEHNR, CDR2 FQNEAQ (reference sequence). The V end was cut by 4 bases, the J end by 6 bases, with 11 bases between. The CDR3 DNA follows: TGTGCCAGCAGCTACCCTAGAGGGGATACGCAGTATTTT. This sequence encodes CASSYPRGDTQYF.

The V and J genes are TRBV7-2 and TRBJ1-2; no definite D call. This CDR3 has 11 amino acids. Germline CDR1 reads SGHTA; CDR2 reads FQGNSA. The ends were cut back, 5 bases at V and 3 bases at J, with 4 bases in the middle. The CDR3 loop reads CASSQYYGYTF. CDR3 bases: TGTGCCAGCAGCCAGTACTATGGCTACACCTTC. Looking up the rest from reference TRBV7-2 and TRBJ1-2 gives the full variable domain: GAGVSQSPSNKVTEKGKDVELRCDPISGHTALYWYRQSLGQGLEFLIYFQGNSAPDKSGLPSDRFSAERTGGSVSTLTIQRTQQEDSAVYLCASSQYYGYTFGSGTRLTVV.

The rearrangement links TRBV9 to TRBJ2-7; TRBD2 agrees at 8 bases. CDR1 and CDR2 (germline): SGDLS, YYNGEE. The trim removed 0 bases at V and 5 bases at J, leaving 10 bases unmatched. The CDR3 is made up of 16 amino acids. The CDR3 loop is CASSVGWTSRIHEQYF. CDR3 DNA: TGTGCCAGCAGCGTAGGCTGGACTAGCCGAATCCACGAGCAGTACTTC.

The chain uses TRBV9 and TRBJ2-1; 12 bases match TRBD2. This CDR3 has 17 residues. V shed 3 bases, J shed 4 bases, and the junction held 8 bases outside the gene matches. The germline CDR1 and CDR2 sequences are SGDLS and YYNGEE. In nucleotides, the CDR3 is TGTGCCAGCAGCGCCGAACTAGCGGGAGGTACGTACAATGAGCAGTTCTTC. Translation gives CASSAELAGGTYNEQFF.

The rearrangement links TRBV18 to TRBJ1-5; D gene uncertain. Trimming removed 6 bases at V and 0 bases at J, with 12 bases between. CDR1 and CDR2 (germline): KGHSH, LQKENI. The CDR3 spans 15 residues. The CDR3 nucleotides read TGTGCCAGCTCTTGGGGAGGTGATAGCAATCAGCCCCAGCATTTT. It is translated as CASSWGGDSNQPQHF. Based on the CDR3 plus reference TRBV18 and TRBJ1-5, the full variable domain is NAGVMQNPRHLVRRRGQEARLRCSPMKGHSHVYWYRQLPEEGLKFMVYLQKENIIDESGMPKERFSAEFPKEGPSILRIQQVVRGDSAAYFCASSWGGDSNQPQHFGDGTRLSIL.

The chain has TRBV19 and TRBJ1-1, with TRBD1 matching 7 bases. The CDR3 loop spans 14 amino acids. Germline V gene sequence: CDR1 LNHDA, CDR2 SQIVND (reference sequence). The V gene end was trimmed by 5 bases and the J gene end by 6 bases; junction bases not matched to a gene: 9. The CDR3 DNA follows: TGTGCCAGTAGTCCCGGACAGGTATACGCTGAAGCTTTCTTT. Amino acids: CASSPGQVYAEAFF.

The chain uses TRBV7-9 and TRBJ2-5, with 8 positions matching TRBD1. The germline V gene encodes CDR1 SEHNR and CDR2 FQNEAQ (reference sequence). J gave up 5 bases and V 5 bases, and 16 bases lay outside the gene matches. This CDR3 is built from 17 residues. CDR3: CASSPALLTGGGETQYF. The CDR3 nucleotides are TGTGCCAGCAGCCCTGCTCTATTAACAGGGGGTGGCGAGACCCAGTACTTC.

The chain links TRBV6-5 to TRBJ2-2; a weak D match, TRBD2 (6 bases). The V end lost 8 bases, the J end lost 7 bases, and 14 bases lay between the germline ends. The germline gives CDR1 MNHEY, CDR2 SVGAGI. This CDR3 is 13 amino acids long. The CDR3 coding sequence is TGTGCCAGCTCTAAGGAGGGTATCGGGGAGCTGTTTTTT. This translates into CASSKEGIGELFF.

The V and J genes are TRBV11-2 and TRBJ2-5, with D perhaps TRBD1 (6 bases). This CDR3 region has 15 residues. Per the germline V gene, CDR1 is SGHAT and CDR2 is FQNNGV. V was shortened by 8 bases and J by 5 bases, with 21 bases between the two germline ends. This chain's CDR3 is CASATRDIRRETQYF. In nucleotides, the CDR3 is TGTGCCAGCGCTACTAGGGACATAAGAAGGGAGACCCAGTACTTC.

CDR3 region: CASTQDRDEQYF. The CDR3, as DNA: TGTGCCAGCACTCAGGACAGGGACGAGCAGTACTTC. This chain uses TRBV12-3 or TRBV12-4 with TRBJ2-7, with 8 bases identical to TRBD1. The CDR3 has 12 amino acids. V was clipped by 7 bases and J by 5 bases; unmatched bases: 4.

The genes are TRBV18 and TRBJ2-2; TRBD1 is a possible D gene (7 bases). This CDR3 is built from 16 residues. Per the germline V gene, CDR1 is KGHSH and CDR2 is LQKENI. The V end lost 6 bases, the J end lost 0 bases, and 14 bases lay between the germline ends. The CDR3 sequence: CASSRPRGANTGELFF. The CDR3 nucleotides are TGTGCCAGCTCCCGCCCCAGGGGGGCGAACACCGGGGAGCTGTTTTTT. The full variable domain, rest sourced from reference TRBV18 and TRBJ2-2, is NAGVMQNPRHLVRRRGQEARLRCSPMKGHSHVYWYRQLPEEGLKFMVYLQKENIIDESGMPKERFSAEFPKEGPSILRIQQVVRGDSAAYFCASSRPRGANTGELFFGEGSRLTVL.

This chain joins TRBV7-9 and TRBJ2-3, with TRBD2 identical over 7 bases. Germline V gene sequence: CDR1 SEHNR, CDR2 FQNEAQ (reference sequence). The V gene end was trimmed by 2 bases and the J gene end by 2 bases; junction bases not matched to a gene: 1. The CDR3 runs 14 residues. DNA of the CDR3: TGTGCCAGCAGCTTACTAGCGGACACAGATACGCAGTATTTT. Residues: CASSLLADTDTQYF.

This clone was recorded once. V is TRBV5-5 and J is TRBJ1-6, with D possibly TRBD1 on 6 matching bases. The germline CDR1 and CDR2 sequences are SGHKS and YYEKEE (reference sequence). The CDR3 is 16 amino acids. With 2 bases removed from V and 7 bases from J, the gap between germline ends came to 16 bases. The CDR3 DNA sequence: TGTGCCAGCAGCTTCTCAGGGGCGCAGGGAAATTCACCCCTCCACTTT. Translating it yields CASSFSGAQGNSPLHF.

This clone was recorded many times. The chain uses TRBV11-2 and TRBJ1-3, with D unclear. CDR1 is SGHAT, CDR2 FQNNGV, per germline. Trimming took off 5 bases at V and 3 bases at J, with 8 bases between the two ends. The CDR3 covers 13 residues. In nucleotides, the CDR3 is TGTGCCAGCAGCCCCCCGGGTGGAAACACCATATATTTT. This sequence encodes CASSPPGGNTIYF.

In its sample, this clone was seen once. This rearrangement joins TRBV13 to TRBJ2-3, with 14 bases matching TRBD2. The germline V gene encodes CDR1 PRHDT and CDR2 FYEKMQ (reference sequence). CDR3 length: 17 amino acids. V trimming: 5 bases; J trimming: 11 bases; junction bases outside the gene matches: 15. The CDR3 bases are TGTGCCAGCAGCCACTCCCCGGGACTAGCGGGAGTTGGGGAGCAGTATTTT. Translated: CASSHSPGLAGVGEQYF.

CDR3 residues: CASSFDRVSDGYTF. The CDR3 nucleotides are TGTGCCAGCAGCTTTGACAGGGTGAGCGATGGCTACACCTTC. The gene calls are TRBV11-2 and TRBJ1-2; 7 bases are a match to TRBD1. Germline-derived CDR1 and CDR2 are SGHAT and FQNNGV. V was clipped by 3 bases and J by 6 bases; unmatched bases: 7. This CDR3 comprises 14 residues.

This chain connects TRBV19 to TRBJ2-3; D is uncertain. Trimming left V 2 bases short and J 0 bases short, with 9 bases between. CDR1 and CDR2 from the germline V gene are LNHDA and SQIVND (reference sequence). The length of the CDR3 is 15 residues. In nucleotides, the CDR3 is TGTGCCAGTAGTATAACGGGTTTTAGCACAGATACGCAGTATTTT. This encodes CASSITGFSTDTQYF.

CDR3 region: CASGTGTGNQETQYF. CDR3 nucleotides: TGCGCCAGCGGAACCGGGACAGGGAATCAAGAGACCCAGTACTTC. The genes are TRBV5-1 and TRBJ2-5; TRBD1 aligns across 9 bases. Germline-derived CDR1 and CDR2 are SGHRS and YFSETQ. CDR3 size: 15 residues. Trimming cost V 7 bases and J 2 bases; bases outside gene matches: 9. Using reference TRBV5-1 and TRBJ2-5 for the parts outside the CDR3, the full variable domain is KAGVTQTPRYLIKTRGQQVTLSCSPISGHRSVSWYQQTPGQGLQFLFEYFSETQRNKGNFPGRFSGRQFSNSRSEMNVSTLELGDSALYLCASGTGTGNQETQYFGPGTRLLVL.

This chain links TRBV5-4 with TRBJ2-3; TRBD2 matches 7 bases. Germline lookup yields CDR1 SGHNT and CDR2 YYREEE (reference sequence). The CDR3 consists of 14 residues. J lost 0 bases, V lost 2 bases, and 0 bases had no gene match. The CDR3 DNA reads TGTGCCAGCAGCTTTAGCGGGAGCACAGATACGCAGTATTTT. Amino acid sequence: CASSFSGSTDTQYF.

The rearrangement joins TRBV18 to TRBJ2-7; tentative D call: TRBD1 (6 bases). Germline assignment: CDR1 KGHSH and CDR2 LQKENI. V dropped 5 bases and J dropped 3 bases, with 14 bases sitting between them. The CDR3 is made up of 14 amino acids. In nucleotides, the CDR3 is TGTGCCAGCTCATGGGGCAGGGGCATCTACGAGCAGTACTTC. Translating gives CASSWGRGIYEQYF.

The V gene is TRBV24-1, the J gene TRBJ2-7; possibly TRBD1 for D (6 bases). V shed 2 bases and J shed 6 bases, with 13 bases lying between them. Germline V lookup: CDR1 KGHDR, CDR2 SFDVKD. CDR3 length: 14 residues. The CDR3 nucleotides are TGTGCCACCAGTGATTCCGGGACATTCGCCGAGCAGTACTTC. Protein sequence: CATSDSGTFAEQYF.

The gene calls are TRBV7-3 and TRBJ2-5, with D maybe TRBD2 (6 bases). The V gene's germline CDR1 is SGHTA and CDR2 FQGTGA. This CDR3 has 13 residues. Deletions cut 5 bases from V and 5 bases from J, with 12 bases between. CDR3 in DNA: TGTGCCAGCAGCCCCGGTGGGAGGGAGACCCAGTACTTC. The encoded protein is CASSPGGRETQYF.

CDR3 bases: TGTGCCAGCAGTTTCGGACTAGCGATTGGAGAGACCCAGTACTTC. It yields the protein CASSFGLAIGETQYF. This chain uses TRBV27 with TRBJ2-5; 9 positions agree with TRBD2. V trimming: 3 bases; J trimming: 4 bases; junction bases outside the gene matches: 6. The CDR3 has 15 residues. The germline V gene has CDR1 MNHEY and CDR2 SMNVEV (reference sequence).

The genes are TRBV6-6 and TRBJ1-2; D is unresolved. Deletions cut 6 bases from V and 7 bases from J, with 15 bases between. CDR1 MNHNY and CDR2 SVGAGI come from the germline V gene (reference sequence). This CDR3 region has 13 residues. CDR3: CASRTRLVGGYTF. The CDR3 nucleotides read TGTGCCAGCAGGACCCGACTGGTGGGTGGCTACACCTTC.

The J gene is TRBJ2-3, the V gene TRBV7-2, with a possible D match to TRBD2 (7 bases). V dropped 0 bases and J dropped 4 bases, with 11 bases sitting between them. The CDR3 consists of 15 residues. Germline lookup yields CDR1 SGHTA and CDR2 FQGNSA. The CDR3 DNA reads TGTGCCAGCAGCTTAGCGGGAGGGGGATCAGATACGCAGTATTTT. It encodes CASSLAGGGSDTQYF.